Listed below are T cell receptor beta chains from one sample, sequenced in a study of T cells in Graves' hyperthyroidism and ophthalmopathy. TCRdb itself ran the multiplex PCR reads through MiXCR, one entry per CDR3 protein. The sample carries about 530,000 distinct CDR3 sequences, about a sixth recorded once. The sample consisted of blood. These TCRs come from a woman aged 18-35 years with Graves' ophthalmopathy. CDR3s include the opening cysteine and the closing phenylalanine or tryptophan. The D gene is left open where the match is weak. Only some rows state a clone size, as once, few, many or a class for expanded clones.

v_call,clone_size,d_call,j_call,cdr3_nt,cdr3_aa
TRBV20-1,NA,NA,TRBJ2-5,TGCAGTGCTCCGTGGGGGCCGGCGGAGACCCAGTACTTC,CSAPWGPAETQYF
TRBV2,many,TRBD1,TRBJ1-6,TGTGCCAGCAGCCAATTCCTCGACAGGGGAAGTTCACCCCTCCACTTT,CASSQFLDRGSSPLHF
TRBV6-2/TRBV6-3,few,NA,TRBJ2-2,TGTGCCAGCAGTTACCGGACTTACACCGGGGAGCTGTTTTTT,CASSYRTYTGELFF
TRBV6-4,many,NA,TRBJ2-3,TGTGCCAGCAGTGACAGGGGTAGCACAGATACGCAGTATTTT,CASSDRGSTDTQYF
TRBV20-1,many,TRBD2,TRBJ2-1,TGCAGTGCTAGAGAACCCCGGGGGGTTGGTGAGCAGTTCTTC,CSAREPRGVGEQFF
TRBV20-1,many,TRBD2,TRBJ2-3,TGCAGTGCTAGAGGGGGGACTAGCGGGAGCACAGATACGCAGTATTTT,CSARGGTSGSTDTQYF
TRBV4-1,few,TRBD1,TRBJ1-4,TGCGCCAGCAGCCAAATCCCGGGACAGGGTGTGGCAACTAATGAAAAACTGTTTTTT,CASSQIPGQGVATNEKLFF
TRBV15,NA,NA,TRBJ2-3,TGTGCCACCAGCAGCCTCAGGGCGGCAGATACGCAGTATTTT,CATSSLRAADTQYF
TRBV11-2,many,TRBD2,TRBJ2-2,TGTGCCAGCAGCTCCTTGGCGGGAGGGCCTATCGGGGAGCTGTTTTTT,CASSSLAGGPIGELFF
TRBV12-3/TRBV12-4,many,NA,TRBJ1-1,TGTGCCAGCACTAGCAGCCAGAGAAGGACTGAAGCTTTCTTT,CASTSSQRRTEAFF
TRBV6-6,many,TRBD1,TRBJ1-1,TGTGCCAGCAGTTACAGGGGAGGACAGGGGGCGGCTTTCTTT,CASSYRGGQGAAFF
TRBV6-1,few,NA,TRBJ2-1,TGTGCCAGCAGGGTGGATGATGAGCAGTTCTTC,CASRVDDEQFF
TRBV27,many,NA,TRBJ1-5,TGTGCCAGCAGTATGACAGGAGGCAATCAGCCCCAGCATTTT,CASSMTGGNQPQHF
TRBV4-2,few,NA,TRBJ2-3,TGTGCCAGCAGCCAAGATTGGGGGTCTAGCACAGATACGCAGTATTTT,CASSQDWGSSTDTQYF
TRBV5-6,NA,TRBD2,TRBJ2-1,TGTGCCAGCAGCTTTTTGCTAGTGGGAGGGCCCTATGGCTACAATGAGCAGTTCTTC,CASSFLLVGGPYGYNEQFF
TRBV20-1,many,NA,TRBJ2-5,TGCAGTGCTAGTCCCAGAGAGACCCAGTACTTC,CSASPRETQYF
TRBV15,many,NA,TRBJ2-1,TGTGCCACCAGCAGCTTCTTGGGCAATGAGCAGTTCTTC,CATSSFLGNEQFF
TRBV3-1,many,TRBD1,TRBJ2-5,TGTGCCAGCAGCCCAGCCGACAGGGGGCGGTGGGAGACCCAGTACTTC,CASSPADRGRWETQYF
TRBV2,many,NA,TRBJ2-7,TGTGCCAGCAGTGAAGCGTCGGGACGGAACTACGAGCAGTACTTC,CASSEASGRNYEQYF
TRBV30,NA,TRBD1,TRBJ2-1,TGTGCCTGGAGTGTACCGGGACAGGGAAAAAATGAGCAGTTCTTC,CAWSVPGQGKNEQFF
TRBV19,many,NA,TRBJ1-4,TGTGCCAGTAGTATAGGAGCAGTCGGCGAAGAAAAACTGTTTTTT,CASSIGAVGEEKLFF